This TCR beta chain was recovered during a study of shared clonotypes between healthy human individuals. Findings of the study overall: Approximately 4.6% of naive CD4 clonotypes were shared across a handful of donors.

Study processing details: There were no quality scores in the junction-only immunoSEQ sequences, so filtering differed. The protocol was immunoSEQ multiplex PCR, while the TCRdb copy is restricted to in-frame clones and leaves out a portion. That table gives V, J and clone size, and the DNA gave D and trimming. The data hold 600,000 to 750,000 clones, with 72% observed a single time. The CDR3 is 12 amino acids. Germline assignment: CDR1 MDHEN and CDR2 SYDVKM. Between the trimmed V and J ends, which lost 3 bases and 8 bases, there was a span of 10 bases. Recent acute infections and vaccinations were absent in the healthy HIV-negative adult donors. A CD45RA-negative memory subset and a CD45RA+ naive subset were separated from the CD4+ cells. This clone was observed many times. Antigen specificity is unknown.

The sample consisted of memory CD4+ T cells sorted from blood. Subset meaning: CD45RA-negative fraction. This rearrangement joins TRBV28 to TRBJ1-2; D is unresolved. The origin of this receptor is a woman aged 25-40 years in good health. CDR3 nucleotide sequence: TGTGCCAGCAGTTTTAACGGGAAGGGCTACACCTTC. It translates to CASSFNGKGYTF.